The clone carrying this T cell receptor (beta chain) was found a few times. Its antigen remains unknown. The sample comes from a study of response to subunit inactivated influenza vaccine. Trimming took 5 bases from V and 2 from J; bases not matched to a gene: 8. Looked up from germline, CDR1 is SEHNR and CDR2 is FQNEAQ (reference sequence). The CDR3 covers 17 residues. The study's findings and limits: Researchers suggested that each seasonal influenza vaccination recruits few new T cells.

A single record per CDR3 protein comes from TCRdb applying MiXCR to the RT-PCR reads. The profile shows roughly 760,000 distinct CDR3 sequences, less than 25% of them singletons. The material was PBMCs from blood, obtained more than 4 days after vaccination. The TCR sequence derives from a man aged 50-59 years who received an inactivated influenza vaccine. This chain links TRBV7-9 with TRBJ2-7, with 14 bases fitting TRBD2. The CDR3 sequence: CASSPGLAGESAYEQYF. The CDR3 DNA sequence: TGTGCCAGCAGCCCGGGACTAGCGGGAGAGAGTGCCTACGAGCAGTACTTC.